This T cell receptor (beta chain) was profiled in a study of relationships among human T cell subsets. TCR alpha and beta CDR3s were amplified from mRNA by semiquantitative ARM-PCR. ARM-PCR used tagged nested gene-specific primers, then communal superprimers for exponential amplification. Via MiXCR, TCRdb re-called the multiplex PCR reads, giving one row per CDR3 protein. The data show 16,000 or so distinct CDR3 sequences, about 56% seen once. About this clonotype itself: What it binds is unknown.

T cell subsets were isolated with magnetic beads coated with subset-specific monoclonal antibodies. Study results and caveats: Th1, Th2 and regulatory subsets overlapped substantially in CDR3 sequences. Over 50% of CD8+ cytotoxic sequences were in clones over 100 reads; regulatory and Th2 had few. Across seven subsets, gene usage, CDR3 length and N-additions did not differ significantly.

The specimen was total T cells sorted from blood. The sequence derives from a man in his forties in good health.

DNA for the CDR3: TGTGCCAGCAGCTTAGGCCGGCTCTCTGAAGCTTTCTTT. It specifies CASSLGRLSEAFF. The chain joins TRBV11-2 to TRBJ1-1; D is undetermined. Germline assignment: CDR1 SGHAT and CDR2 FQNNGV. V lost 1 base, J lost 6 bases, and 9 bases lay in between. This CDR3 has 13 residues.